The present TCR beta chain was sequenced within a study of blood T cell repertoires in COVID-19. Overall study: Researchers got acute and convalescent COVID-19 samples from the United States, Italy and Spain. PBMCs, B-cell-depleted T cells, or T cells were the source of the cDNA or gDNA that made up the material.

Authors' data handling: Nucleated cell counts were estimated from reference gene primer amplification. Libraries were prepared by immunoSEQ multiplex PCR; TCRdb keeps only in-frame clonotypes and omits some of them. The V and J calls and clone size were taken over from that table, and D and trimming were inferred from the DNA. Of about 150,000 clones in the sample, around 80% are singletons; the top ten hold roughly 15%. Germline-derived CDR1 and CDR2 are SGHDT and YYEEEE. V shed 2 bases and J shed 0 bases, with 14 bases lying between them. The CDR3 sequence is 16 residues long. The chain joins TRBV5-6 to TRBJ1-2; D is possibly TRBD1 (5 bases). This TCR came from a human donor with acute or convalescent COVID-19. The donor label of this sample is uncertain. The sequencing input was peripheral blood. CDR3 DNA sequence: TGTGCCAGCAGCTTAGACAGTAAAACCTCTAACTATGGCTACACCTTC. Protein sequence: CASSLDSKTSNYGYTF.